This T cell receptor beta chain derives from a study of blood T cell repertoires in COVID-19. Study-wide context: Samples representing acute and convalescent COVID-19 were sourced from the United States, Italy and Spain. Sample material is recorded as cDNA or gDNA derived from T cells, B-cell-depleted T cells, or PBMCs.

The V gene's germline CDR1 is LGHDT and CDR2 YNNKEL (reference sequence). This CDR3 comprises 18 residues. After removal of 1 base from V and 10 bases from J, the junction contained 16 bases not matched to a gene. Study processing details: Using reference gene primer amplification, nucleated cell counts were estimated. Measured with immunoSEQ multiplex PCR; TCRdb has only the in-frame clones, and not every one. V and J calls and clone size come straight from that table; D and trimming were deduced from the DNA. The table lists 70,000 or so clones, 70% to 80% of them singletons. The rearrangement joins TRBV3-1 (or the pseudogene TRBV3-2) to TRBJ1-4; 9 bases fit TRBD1. This TCR was recovered from a human donor in a cohort sampled during active COVID-19. The sample was peripheral blood. CDR3 in amino acids: CASSQGGTGLRSQVKLFF. CDR3 in DNA: TGTGCCAGCAGCCAAGGAGGGACAGGGTTAAGGTCCCAGGTAAAACTGTTTTTT.